One sample yielded the 6 T cell receptor beta chains listed below, sequenced in a study of T cell repertoires in cytomegalovirus infection (dated 2019 in TCRdb). The data were produced on an Illumina HiSeq 1500. The raw public data were reprocessed by TCRdb itself: fastp quality trimming at Q25, MiXCR clonotype calling, in-frame beta chains only. Rows with a matching CDR3 protein are joined into one entry that keeps the most common DNA and genes. The sample has 250,000 or so distinct CDR3 sequences on record, more than 15% of them singletons. Over 40% of the sample lies in the top ten. Sequencing was done on a sample of CD8+ T cells from PBMCs. The receptors were sampled from a human donor in good health (CMV status not recorded). Some clones in this sample may be carry-over from other donors' samples.

This clonotype was observed a handful of times. The chain carries TRBV7-8 and TRBJ2-7; D gene unclear. V gave up 4 bases and J gave up 6 bases, with 19 bases separating them. Germline assignment: CDR1 SGHVS and CDR2 FQNEAQ. The CDR3 totals 15 residues. The CDR3 sequence is CASSYYAGRSGEQYF. CDR3 coding DNA: TGTGCCAGCAGCTACTACGCAGGACGGTCCGGCGAGCAGTACTTC. The complete variable domain, with remaining parts taken from reference TRBV7-8 and TRBJ2-7, reads GAGVSQSPRYKVAKRGQDVALRCDPISGHVSLFWYQQALGQGPEFLTYFQNEAQLDKSGLPSDRFFAERPEGSVSTLKIQRTQQEDSAVYLCASSYYAGRSGEQYFGPGTRLTVT.

In this sample, this clonotype turned up a few times. V usage is TRBV2 and J usage is TRBJ2-7; D unresolved. CDR1 and CDR2 from the germline V gene are SNHLY and FYNNEI. CDR3 length: 13 residues. V shed 6 bases and J shed 6 bases, with 15 bases lying between them. CDR3: CASRWAQDPEQYF. The CDR3 nucleotides are TGTGCCAGCAGGTGGGCCCAGGACCCCGAGCAGTACTTC.

Ten or more counts support this clonotype. The rearrangement uses TRBV6-8 and TRBJ2-7, with 9 bases aligning to TRBD2. Trimming cost V 0 bases and J 5 bases; bases outside gene matches: 11. Germline V lookup: CDR1 MNHGY, CDR2 SAAAGT. This CDR3 is built from 17 residues. The CDR3 is CASSYSIPLAGCHEQYF. DNA for the CDR3: TGTGCCAGCAGTTACTCGATCCCACTAGCGGGTTGCCACGAGCAGTACTTC.

In this sample, this clonotype turned up many times. The genes are TRBV7-8 and TRBJ2-1; 13 bases map to TRBD2. There are 16 residues in the CDR3. J was trimmed by 8 bases and V by 6 bases; bases with no gene match: 10. Germline CDR1 and CDR2: SGHVS and FQNEAQ. The CDR3 DNA reads TGTGCCAGCAGGACCGGACTAGCGGGGGCCGTGGATGAGCAGTTCTTC. Protein sequence: CASRTGLAGAVDEQFF.

This clonotype came up many times. The chain uses TRBV20-1 and TRBJ2-7; tentative D call: TRBD2 (5 bases). The CDR3 loop spans 17 amino acids. Deletions cut 1 base from V and 1 base from J, with 20 bases between. From germline, CDR1 is DFQATT and CDR2 SNEGSKA (reference sequence). CDR3 DNA sequence: TGCAGTGCTAGAGGAGCTAGCCGACCCTCTGATTCCTACGAGCAGTACTTC. It translates to CSARGASRPSDSYEQYF.

Many counts were recorded for this clonotype. The chain recombines TRBV7-2 with TRBJ1-1; 9 bases fit TRBD1. This CDR3 has 17 residues. Germline assignment: CDR1 SGHTA and CDR2 FQGNSA. V lost 2 bases, J lost 7 bases, and 14 bases stayed unmatched. The CDR3 loop is CASSLTYRGPRRLEAFF. Here the CDR3 DNA reads TGTGCCAGCAGCTTAACGTACAGGGGGCCCCGTCGTCTTGAAGCTTTCTTT. The variable domain in full, with the rest retrieved from reference TRBV7-2 and TRBJ1-1, is GAGVSQSPSNKVTEKGKDVELRCDPISGHTALYWYRQSLGQGLEFLIYFQGNSAPDKSGLPSDRFSAERTGGSVSTLTIQRTQQEDSAVYLCASSLTYRGPRRLEAFFGQGTRLTVV.